This TCR beta chain was captured in a study of blood T cell repertoires in COVID-19. Study details: Donors in the United States, Italy and Spain gave samples during acute or convalescent COVID-19. The analysed material was cDNA or gDNA that came from T cells, B-cell-depleted T cells, or PBMCs.

Sequencing used immunoSEQ multiplex PCR; TCRdb keeps in-frame clones, though not all of them. Of about 250,000 clones in the sample, 80% to 85% are singletons; the top ten hold 15% to 18%. With V trimmed by 8 bases and J by 6 bases, 7 bases remained unmatched. The germline V gene has CDR1 MDHEN and CDR2 SYDVKM. The CDR3 sequence is 12 residues long. This clonotype was obtained from a person aged 65 to 85 with COVID-19, enrolled during active disease. The V call is TRBV28, the J call TRBJ2-7, with TRBD1 matching over 7 bases. The specimen sequenced was peripheral blood. The CDR3 DNA is TGTGCCAGCGTAGCATACAGGGGCGAGCAGTACTTC. This codes for CASVAYRGEQYF.